Described below is a single T cell receptor beta chain sequence and its context. Its matching antigen is unknown. The CDR3 has 15 amino acids. V lost 6 bases to trimming and J lost 3 bases; unmatched junction nucleotides: 10. Germline assignment: CDR1 MNHNY and CDR2 SVGAGI (reference sequence). Some clones are missing from TCRdb's copy, which holds only in-frame ones; the method was immunoSEQ multiplex PCR. The sample yields over 200,000 clones, nearly 90% seen once. This sample stems from a study of cytomegalovirus exposure and HLA in healthy donors. About the research overall: The 95 to 150 validation repertoires used a platform that matched the one used for the approximately 620 first-cohort repertoires, as a later analysis reported.

Broader study findings: Reportedly, cytomegalovirus status was diagnosed with high sensitivity and specificity.

The specimen was PBMCs. The J gene is TRBJ2-7, the V gene TRBV6-6; TRBD1 matches at 8 bases. The sequence derives from a woman aged 18 to 35 in good health and CMV-seronegative. The CDR3 loop reads CASRGPGTGYYEQYF. CDR3 sequence (DNA): TGTGCCAGCAGGGGCCCAGGGACAGGTTACTACGAGCAGTACTTC.